The 9 T cell receptor beta chains presented below share a single source sample, sequenced in a study of blood T cell repertoires in COVID-19. The protocol was immunoSEQ multiplex PCR, while the TCRdb copy is restricted to in-frame clones and leaves out a portion. The sample carries 50,000 to 60,000 clones, less than 90% recorded once. The sample comprised peripheral blood. The receptors here all came from a human donor in a cohort sampled during active COVID-19.

CDR3 sequence reads: CASSPTGSTDTQYF. The CDR3 bases are TGTGCCAGCAGCCCGACAGGTAGCACAGATACGCAGTATTTT. The chain links TRBV5-4 to TRBJ2-3; tentatively, D is TRBD1 (6 bases). The germline CDR1 and CDR2 sequences are SGHNT and YYREEE (reference sequence). The CDR3 totals 14 residues. V was trimmed by 4 bases and J by 0 bases, leaving 9 bases between them.

This sequence joins TRBV4-3 and TRBJ2-1; 11 nucleotides agree with TRBD2. The CDR3 is 17 residues long. From germline, CDR1 is LGHNA and CDR2 YSLEER. V was pared by 4 bases and J by 6 bases, with 11 bases of the junction left unmatched. CDR3 coding DNA: TGCGCCAGCAGCCTTTCCCTAGCGGGAGGTAGTGTCAATGAGCAGTTCTTC. Protein product: CASSLSLAGGSVNEQFF.

The chain is built from TRBV7-9 and TRBJ2-1; 8 bases match TRBD1. V was pared by 8 bases and J by 5 bases, with 2 bases of the junction left unmatched. In germline, CDR1 is SEHNR, CDR2 FQNEAQ (reference sequence). CDR3 length: 12 amino acids. The CDR3 loop is CASQGADNEQFF. In nucleotides, the CDR3 is TGTGCCAGCCAGGGGGCCGACAATGAGCAGTTCTTC. Using reference TRBV7-9 and TRBJ2-1 for the parts outside the CDR3, the full variable domain is DTGVSQNPRHKITKRGQNVTFRCDPISEHNRLYWYRQTLGQGPEFLTYFQNEAQLEKSRLLSDRFSAERPKGSFSTLEIQRTEQGDSAMYLCASQGADNEQFFGPGTRLTVL.

CDR3 residues: CASSATDSNQPQHF. In DNA form, the CDR3 reads TGTGCCAGCAGCGCGACAGATAGCAATCAGCCCCAGCATTTT. The chain recombines TRBV9 with TRBJ1-5; tentative D call: TRBD1 (5 bases). The germline V gene has CDR1 SGDLS and CDR2 YYNGEE. Trimming took 3 bases from V and 0 from J, leaving 7 bases between them. CDR3 length equals 14 residues.

The V gene is TRBV19, the J gene TRBJ2-7, with 11 bases lining up with TRBD1. Trimming took 5 bases from V and 5 from J; bases not matched to a gene: 8. CDR3 length: 15 amino acids. Looked up from germline, CDR1 is LNHDA and CDR2 is SQIVND (reference sequence). The CDR3 DNA is TGTGCCAGTAGTGCCCGGACAGGGGGCCGGAACGAGCAGTACGTC. This translates into CASSARTGGRNEQYV.

The chain couples TRBV9 to TRBJ2-7; 12 nucleotides align to TRBD2. V trimming: 4 bases; J trimming: 0 bases; junction bases outside the gene matches: 14. Germline V gives CDR1 SGDLS, CDR2 YYNGEE. The CDR3 consists of 19 residues. CDR3 in DNA: TGTGCCAGCAGCTCGGGACTAGCGGGTCGAAGTTACAGCTCCTACGAGCAGTACGTC. Its translation is CASSSGLAGRSYSSYEQYV.

V gene TRBV6-2 or TRBV6-3 combines with J gene TRBJ2-1; TRBD2 agrees at 12 bases. Germline lookup yields CDR1 MNHEY and CDR2 SVGEGT. This CDR3 comprises 16 residues. The ends lost 6 bases at V and 6 bases at J; junction bases unmatched: 9. The CDR3 DNA reads as TGTGCCAGCAGCCGTTGGACTAGCGGGGTAATCAATGAGCAGTTCTTC. It translates to CASSRWTSGVINEQFF.

This clone was detected only once. The gene calls are TRBV7-8 and TRBJ1-1; 9 bases match TRBD1. This CDR3 contains 15 residues. The germline V gene has CDR1 SGHVS and CDR2 FQNEAQ. V shed 5 bases and J 0 bases; nucleotides not matched to a gene: 4. Written as DNA, the CDR3 is TGTGCCAGCAGCCTCCGGGACAGGGTGAACACTGAAGCTTTCTTT. The encoded protein is CASSLRDRVNTEAFF.

The chain recombines TRBV19 with TRBJ2-7; perhaps TRBD2 as D (5 bases). With 7 bases removed from V and 3 bases from J, the gap between germline ends came to 19 bases. In germline, CDR1 is LNHDA, CDR2 SQIVND (reference sequence). The CDR3 has 15 residues. The DNA for the CDR3 is TGTGCCAGTAATTCGGGTGGAGGCATAGGCTACGAGCAGTACTTC. Amino acids: CASNSGGGIGYEQYF.